The 17 T cell receptor beta chains presented below share a single source sample, sequenced in a study of T cell responses to AZD1222 COVID-19 vaccine. Generated by immunoSEQ multiplex PCR, the TCRdb table keeps only in-frame clones and is missing some. Of over 130,000 clones listed, around nine tenths are singletons. The specimen comprised peripheral blood, sampled 28 days after the second AZD1222 dose. These receptors all stem from an adult who received the AZD1222 COVID-19 vaccine.

The rearrangement uses TRBV6-1 and TRBJ1-4; 8 bases fit TRBD1. The V segment lost 1 base and the J segment 2 bases; nucleotides outside the gene matches: 3. CDR3 length equals 16 residues. The V gene's germline CDR1 is MNHNS and CDR2 SASEGT. This CDR3 is CASSEGWTGTNEKLFF. For the CDR3, the DNA is TGTGCCAGCAGTGAAGGATGGACAGGGACTAATGAAAAACTGTTTTTT.

V usage is TRBV28 and J usage is TRBJ1-4; D remains ambiguous. CDR3 length equals 11 residues. In germline, CDR1 is MDHEN, CDR2 SYDVKM. Trimming pared 5 bases from V and 8 bases from J, leaving 6 bases between. The CDR3 protein is CASSILEKLFF. The DNA of the CDR3 is TGTGCCAGCAGTATCCTCGAAAAACTGTTTTTT. Variable domain in full (rest from reference TRBV28 and TRBJ1-4): DVKVTQSSRYLVKRTGEKVFLECVQDMDHENMFWYRQDPGLGLRLIYFSYDVKMKEKGDIPEGYSVSREKKERFSLILESASTNQTSMYLCASSILEKLFFGSGTQLSVL.

This clone has a single count. The V and J genes are TRBV5-1 and TRBJ2-2; 11 bases fit TRBD2. Germline CDR1 reads SGHRS; CDR2 reads YFSETQ. The CDR3 totals 15 residues. The V gene end was trimmed by 6 bases and the J gene end by 6 bases; junction bases not matched to a gene: 7. CDR3: CASTTSGSGSGELFF. CDR3 DNA: TGCGCCAGCACCACTAGCGGGAGTGGGTCCGGGGAGCTGTTTTTT.

The rearrangement joins TRBV7-9 to TRBJ2-2, with TRBD1 matching over 10 bases. The V gene's germline CDR1 is SEHNR and CDR2 FQNEAQ (reference sequence). This CDR3 region has 17 residues. V lost 10 bases, J lost 0 bases, and 11 bases stayed unmatched. The CDR3 nucleotides read TGTGCCACCCCGGGACAGGGGCTACCCTCGAACACCGGGGAGCTGTTTTTT. It specifies CATPGQGLPSNTGELFF.

This chain links TRBV10-3 with TRBJ1-1; D uncertain. CDR1 and CDR2 (germline): ENHRY, SYGVKD. Trimming pared 6 bases from V and 1 base from J, leaving 9 bases between. This CDR3 comprises 13 residues. The CDR3 loop is CAIRRRQNTEAFF. CDR3 DNA sequence: TGTGCCATCAGACGAAGACAGAACACTGAAGCTTTCTTT.

This sequence joins TRBV30 and TRBJ2-7; unclear D gene. The CDR3 is 12 amino acids. Trimming stripped 2 bases from V and 3 bases from J, with 8 bases between. CDR1 and CDR2 from the germline V gene are GTSNPN and SVGIG (reference sequence). The DNA of the CDR3 is TGTGCCTGGAGTCCCCGTCGCTACGAGCAGTACTTC. Residues: CAWSPRRYEQYF.

The chain carries TRBV5-8 and TRBJ2-3; 8 nucleotides align to TRBD1. Germline V gene lookup returns CDR1 SGHTS and CDR2 YDEGEE. The CDR3 spans 14 residues. V lost 9 bases and J lost 0; bases outside the gene matches: 6. The CDR3 DNA sequence: TGTGCCAAACGACAGGGGACTAGCACAGATACGCAGTATTTT. Encoded protein: CAKRQGTSTDTQYF.

The chain has TRBV28 and TRBJ1-1, with D possibly matching TRBD1 (6 bases). The CDR3 length is 12 residues. Germline V gives CDR1 MDHEN, CDR2 SYDVKM. Trimming pared 6 bases from V and 4 bases from J, leaving 9 bases between. The CDR3 coding sequence is TGTGCCAGCAGAGGAGGGGGCACTGAAGCTTTCTTT. Translated: CASRGGGTEAFF.

This chain joins TRBV19 and TRBJ1-5; D is uncertain. Deletions cut 3 bases from V and 3 bases from J, with 12 bases between. Germline lookup yields CDR1 LNHDA and CDR2 SQIVND (reference sequence). CDR3 length: 15 amino acids. CDR3 in amino acids: CASSIFQFDNQPQHF. In nucleotides, the CDR3 is TGTGCCAGTAGTATTTTTCAGTTTGACAATCAGCCCCAGCATTTT.

The chain is built from TRBV6-5 and TRBJ1-2, with no clear D. Germline CDR1 and CDR2: MNHEY and SVGAGI. This CDR3 has 14 residues. Trimming removed 6 bases from V and 6 bases from J, with 17 bases in between. The CDR3 DNA reads TGTGCCAGCAGCCATGGAGGACGGACGAATGGCTACACCTTC. Protein: CASSHGGRTNGYTF.

This chain joins TRBV13 and TRBJ2-7, with D perhaps matching TRBD1 or TRBD2 (5 bases each). V gave up 5 bases and J gave up 6 bases, with 23 bases separating them. Germline CDR1 PRHDT, CDR2 FYEKMQ (reference sequence). The CDR3 sequence is 16 residues long. CDR3 coding DNA: TGTGCCAGCAGCCGACGCAGGGACCCCTCGGTGAGCGAGCAGTACTTC. It encodes CASSRRRDPSVSEQYF. The full variable domain, rest sourced from reference TRBV13 and TRBJ2-7, is AAGVIQSPRHLIKEKRETATLKCYPIPRHDTVYWYQQGPGQDPQFLISFYEKMQSDKGSIPDRFSAQQFSDYHSELNMSSLELGDSALYFCASSRRRDPSVSEQYFGPGTRLTVT.

The rearrangement joins TRBV3-1 (or the pseudogene TRBV3-2) to TRBJ2-7; 9 nucleotides agree with TRBD1. The CDR3 is 14 residues long. Trimming removed 6 bases from V and 2 bases from J; junction bases left unmatched: 5. The V gene's germline CDR1 is LGHDT and CDR2 YNNKEL (reference sequence). The CDR3 sequence is CASRLGTGTYEQYF. The CDR3 DNA reads TGTGCCAGCAGGCTCGGGACAGGGACCTACGAGCAGTACTTC.

The rearrangement links TRBV19 to TRBJ1-2, with 7 nucleotides matching TRBD1. The CDR3 has 15 amino acids. CDR1 LNHDA and CDR2 SQIVND come from the germline V gene (reference sequence). The J segment lost 4 bases and the V segment lost 4 bases, leaving 9 bases of the junction unmatched. CDR3 in amino acids: CASSTTGTTFYGYTF. The CDR3 bases are TGTGCCAGTAGTACGACAGGGACCACCTTCTATGGCTACACCTTC.

The sample holds a few counts of this clone. The genes are TRBV2 and TRBJ2-7; D assignment may be TRBD1 or TRBD2 (5 bases each). The CDR3 spans 13 residues. Germline CDR1 is SNHLY and CDR2 is FYNNEI. The V and J ends lost 6 bases and 6 bases respectively, with 15 bases between them. The CDR3 DNA reads as TGTGCCAGCAGATTCGGGACCTCTATCGAGCAGTACTTC. Its translation is CASRFGTSIEQYF. Together with reference TRBV2 and TRBJ2-7, the CDR3 gives the full variable domain: EPEVTQTPSHQVTQMGQEVILRCVPISNHLYFYWYRQILGQKVEFLVSFYNNEISEKSEIFDDQFSVERPDGSNFTLKIRSTKLEDSAMYFCASRFGTSIEQYFGPGTRLTVT.

The sample holds one count of this clone. This chain joins TRBV12-5 and TRBJ1-3, with D possibly TRBD1 on 6 matching bases. The V gene's germline CDR1 is LGHNT and CDR2 FRNRAP. The CDR3 loop spans 14 amino acids. With 11 bases removed from V and 0 bases from J, the gap between germline ends came to 14 bases. The CDR3, as DNA: TGTGCTGGAGGAACAGGGAACTCTGGAAACACCATATATTTT. Protein: CAGGTGNSGNTIYF.

The chain has TRBV7-9 and TRBJ1-5, with 7 bases identical to TRBD1. V dropped 5 bases and J dropped 2; count of bases not matched to a gene: 3. Germline CDR1 is SEHNR and CDR2 is FQNEAQ (reference sequence). This CDR3 comprises 14 residues. Here the CDR3 reads CASSPGQGNQPQHF. As DNA, the CDR3 is TGTGCCAGCAGCCCCGGACAGGGCAATCAGCCCCAGCATTTT.

This clone was counted a few times. This chain joins TRBV27 and TRBJ2-7; 8 nucleotides match TRBD1. V gave up 0 bases and J gave up 3 bases; unmatched junction bases: 4. CDR1 and CDR2 (germline): MNHEY, SMNVEV (reference sequence). CDR3 length: 15 amino acids. The CDR3 DNA reads as TGTGCCAGCAGTTTATCCAGACAGGGGAACTACGAGCAGTACTTC. It is translated as CASSLSRQGNYEQYF.